This T cell receptor (beta chain) was captured in a study of regulatory T cells in long-lasting Graves disease. Arm-PCR with iRepertoire HTBI primers amplified the CDR3 regions for these TCR beta libraries. Each CDR3 protein gets one entry after TCRdb re-called the multiplex PCR reads with MiXCR. The sample has some 500,000 distinct CDR3 sequences, approximately 12% seen once; the top ten hold 8.5% to 10%. Time point denoted: newly diagnosed GD, antithyroid drugs for less than 3 months. Preparation of the TCR library used RNA extracted from PBMCs. The table lists this clonotype with many counts. This same sample was also part of a study on T cells in Graves' hyperthyroidism and ophthalmopathy.

The TCR sequence derives from a man in his thirties or forties with Graves disease. This specimen was peripheral blood mononuclear cells (PBMCs), taken at new diagnosis, from a patient treated with antithyroid drugs.

CDR3 residues: CASSERTHPQHF. The CDR3 DNA follows: TGTGCCAGCAGTGAAAGAACTCACCCCCAGCATTTT. The rearrangement joins TRBV2 to TRBJ1-5; unclear D gene. Germline V gene sequence: CDR1 SNHLY, CDR2 FYNNEI. V was clipped by 2 bases and J by 10 bases, with 9 bases between them. This CDR3 region has 12 residues.